The clone carrying this T cell receptor beta chain showed up many times. Its target is unknown. This entry comes from a study of regulatory T cells in long-lasting Graves disease. Study conclusions and caveats: Patients with persistent disease shared 2,500 or so public clonotypes, outpacing the roughly 950 shared by new patients.

Documented time point: newly diagnosed GD, antithyroid drugs for less than 3 months. Preparation of the TCR library used RNA extracted from PBMCs. Patients came through an endocrinology department, and that department was in Xi'an, China. Sequencing libraries for TCR beta were prepared with iRepertoire HTBI primers and Arm-PCR of CDR3 regions. One entry per CDR3 protein results from TCRdb running MiXCR on the multiplex PCR reads. The data contain about 540,000 distinct CDR3 sequences, roughly 14% of them singletons. V lost 2 bases and J lost 1, with 20 bases in between. Germline lookup yields CDR1 SGHRS and CDR2 YFSETQ. The CDR3 is made up of 18 amino acids. This same sample was also part of a study on T cells in Graves' hyperthyroidism and ophthalmopathy. Turning to that study: The TCR CDR3 was amplified in a first-round RT-PCR using the HTBI primer set. Within blood appeared most thyroid clonotypes that had expanded above 0.001.

The chain carries TRBV5-1 and TRBJ2-3; weak D call: TRBD2 (5 bases). The specimen comprised peripheral blood mononuclear cells (PBMCs), sampled at new diagnosis, from a patient treated with antithyroid drugs. This receptor was taken from a man aged 25 to 45 with Graves disease. The CDR3 sequence is CASSFRASRYVGTDTQYF. The CDR3 coding sequence is TGCGCCAGCAGCTTTCGTGCTAGCCGATACGTCGGCACAGATACGCAGTATTTT.